A single sample gave rise to the 24 T cell receptor beta chains below, sequenced in a study of CD8 T cells in ankylosing spondylitis. TCRdb called the 5' RACE reads again in MiXCR, with one record for every CDR3 protein. The sample holds roughly 250,000 distinct CDR3 sequences, roughly 8.6% seen once. Sample: blood, either unsorted or a sorted T cell fraction (not recorded which). The origin of the receptors is a male donor with ankylosing spondylitis or in good health (not recorded which).

Many counts were recorded for this clonotype. The V gene is TRBV7-2, the J gene TRBJ1-5; D may be TRBD1 (5 bases). The CDR3 length is 15 residues. V was shortened by 4 bases and J by 0 bases, with 10 bases between the two germline ends. Germline V lookup: CDR1 SGHTA, CDR2 FQGNSA. The CDR3, as DNA: TGTGCCAGCAGCTCCAGGGTATCTAGCAATCAGCCCCAGCATTTT. Amino acids: CASSSRVSSNQPQHF. Complete variable domain (other parts from reference TRBV7-2 and TRBJ1-5): GAGVSQSPSNKVTEKGKDVELRCDPISGHTALYWYRQSLGQGLEFLIYFQGNSAPDKSGLPSDRFSAERTGGSVSTLTIQRTQQEDSAVYLCASSSRVSSNQPQHFGDGTRLSIL.

This clonotype has a count of ten or more. The chain has TRBV6-1 and TRBJ2-2; possible D gene TRBD1, 5 bases. Germline assignment: CDR1 MNHNS and CDR2 SASEGT. CDR3 length: 14 residues. V lost 6 bases and J 3 bases, leaving 11 bases between the germline ends. CDR3 amino acids: CASRRTFDTGELFF. The DNA of the CDR3 is TGTGCCAGCAGACGGACATTCGACACCGGGGAGCTGTTTTTT.

This clonotype occurred many times. V and J are TRBV6-5 and TRBJ2-2; 10 bases align to TRBD2. From germline, CDR1 is MNHEY and CDR2 SVGAGI. The length of the CDR3 is 19 residues. The ends lost 0 bases at V and 4 bases at J; junction bases unmatched: 11. CDR3 sequence (DNA): TGTGCCAGCAGTTACTCGAGCGTAGCGGGGGGTATTCGCACCGGGGAGCTGTTTTTT. Protein product: CASSYSSVAGGIRTGELFF.

As concerns this clonotype: The junction does not match germline at one end; this may be a read error. CDR3 region: CASGLGPTGELFF. DNA of the CDR3: TGCGCCAGCGGCTTGGGGCCGACCGGGGAGCTGTTTTTT. The V and J genes are TRBV5-1 and TRBJ2-2; weak D call: TRBD1 (5 bases). The germline V gene encodes CDR1 SGHRS and CDR2 YFSETQ. CDR3 length: 13 amino acids.

The chain recombines TRBV9 with TRBJ2-1; TRBD2 might be the D (5 bases). Germline V CDR1 and CDR2: SGDLS, YYNGEE. V shed 1 base and J shed 5 bases, with 10 bases lying between them. This CDR3 is built from 14 residues. The CDR3 reads CASSVSPSNNEQFF. The CDR3 DNA reads as TGTGCCAGCAGCGTATCTCCTAGCAACAATGAGCAGTTCTTC.

This clonotype was counted many times. The chain employs TRBV6-5 and TRBJ2-2; 7 nucleotides match TRBD1. V shed 7 bases, J shed 6 bases, and the junction held 29 bases outside the gene matches. Germline CDR1 and CDR2: MNHEY and SVGAGI. The CDR3 sequence is 21 residues long. Here the CDR3 DNA reads TGTGCCAGCACCTTGCGATCAACGGGACAGCCCCTTTCCGGGTCCGCCGGGGAGCTGTTTTTT. It yields the protein CASTLRSTGQPLSGSAGELFF.

This clonotype was detected ten times or more. The DNA of the CDR3 is TGCGCCAGCAGCTTGAACGGGGGCTTGGAATCACCCCTCCACTTT. Amino acid sequence: CASSLNGGLESPLHF. The genes are TRBV5-1 and TRBJ1-6; D perhaps matches TRBD1 (6 bases). Germline values: CDR1 SGHRS, CDR2 YFSETQ. The V gene lost 1 base and the J gene lost 10 bases, with 15 bases spanning the gap. The length of the CDR3 is 15 residues.

Many counts were recorded for this clonotype. The V call is TRBV4-2, the J call TRBJ1-2; D is unclear. V was pared by 0 bases and J by 4 bases, with 6 bases between. The CDR3 totals 13 residues. The germline V gene encodes CDR1 LGHNA and CDR2 YNFKEQ. CDR3 nucleotide sequence: TGTGCCAGCAGCCAAGAGGGTGCCTATGGCTACACCTTC. Amino acid sequence: CASSQEGAYGYTF.

This clonotype was counted at least ten times. CDR3 DNA: TGTGCCAGCAGCCAAGGGGTAGCGGGTGCGAATGAGCAGTTCTTC. Its protein is CASSQGVAGANEQFF. The chain employs TRBV4-2 and TRBJ2-1; 7 nucleotides agree with TRBD2. CDR3 length: 15 amino acids. Losses at the gene ends were 1 base for V and 7 bases for J; bases not matched to a gene: 7. Germline CDR1 LGHNA, CDR2 YNFKEQ.

This clonotype was recorded many times. The chain is built from TRBV4-3 and TRBJ1-3; unclear D gene. The V gene lost 2 bases and the J gene lost 2 bases, with 16 bases spanning the gap. The germline V gene encodes CDR1 LGHNA and CDR2 YSLEER. The CDR3 spans 17 residues. CDR3 sequence reads: CASSQSRRVTPGNTIYF. The CDR3, as DNA: TGCGCCAGCAGCCAATCTAGGAGGGTTACCCCTGGAAACACCATATATTTT.

The table lists this clonotype with many counts. The rearrangement links TRBV20-1 to TRBJ2-3; D is unclear. Germline V gives CDR1 DFQATT, CDR2 SNEGSKA (reference sequence). CDR3 length: 14 amino acids. Trimming removed 8 bases from V and 1 base from J, with 16 bases in between. CDR3 bases: TGCAGTCTATTTGGGCCTTCAGGCACAGATACGCAGTATTTT. It is translated as CSLFGPSGTDTQYF.

This clonotype showed up many times. The junction does not match germline at one end; this may be a read error. The V gene is TRBV7-7, the J gene TRBJ2-5; weak D call: TRBD1 (5 bases). Germline loops: CDR1 SSHAT, CDR2 FNYEAQ (reference sequence). This CDR3 has 13 amino acids. CDR3 amino acids: CASSLDSIQTQYF. For the CDR3, the DNA is TGTGCTAGCAGCTTAGACAGTATTCAGACCCAGTACTTC.

This clonotype was counted only a few times. V is TRBV20-1 and J is TRBJ2-1; D is possibly TRBD2 (6 bases). Germline lookup yields CDR1 DFQATT and CDR2 SNEGSKA (reference sequence). The ends were cut back, 1 base at V and 13 bases at J, with 11 bases in the middle. This CDR3 is 11 amino acids long. DNA for the CDR3: TGCAGTGCTAGAGTAGAACTAGCTCAGTTCTTC. Amino acids: CSARVELAQFF.

This clonotype was counted ten times or more. This chain uses TRBV5-1 with TRBJ2-5; D not resolved. V was trimmed by 0 bases and J by 1 base, leaving 7 bases between them. This CDR3 is built from 14 residues. Per the germline V gene, CDR1 is SGHRS and CDR2 is YFSETQ. CDR3 bases: TGCGCCAGCAGCTTGGCGCCTAGCCAAGAGACCCAGTACTTC. This codes for CASSLAPSQETQYF.

This clonotype came up many times. The chain has TRBV7-9 and TRBJ2-3, with TRBD2 matching 7 bases. Germline V gene data show CDR1 as SEHNR and CDR2 as FQNEAQ (reference sequence). There are 17 residues in the CDR3. After removal of 3 bases from V and 3 bases from J, the junction contained 12 bases not matched to a gene. CDR3 in DNA: TGTGCCAGCAGCTTCGGCCCGTGGACTAGGGGAACAGATACGCAGTATTTT. This codes for CASSFGPWTRGTDTQYF.

V gene TRBV30 combines with J gene TRBJ2-7; 8 bases match TRBD2. The CDR3 has 14 amino acids. The germline gives CDR1 GTSNPN, CDR2 SVGIG (reference sequence). The ends lost 5 bases at V and 5 bases at J; junction bases unmatched: 11. The DNA for the CDR3 is TGTGCCTGGTCGCAGGGACTAGGAGAAAACGAGCAGTACTTC. Protein product: CAWSQGLGENEQYF.

This clonotype was counted a few times. V usage is TRBV15 and J usage is TRBJ1-4; no firm D call. The CDR3 extends over 15 amino acids. Trimming removed 5 bases at V and 1 base at J, with 11 bases between. Germline assignment: CDR1 LNHNV and CDR2 YYDKDF (reference sequence). The CDR3 region is CATSLGRITNEKLFF. The CDR3 region has the DNA TGTGCCACCAGCCTAGGCCGGATAACTAATGAAAAACTGTTTTTT. The full variable domain, with the rest looked up from reference TRBV15 and TRBJ1-4, is DAMVIQNPRYQVTQFGKPVTLSCSQTLNHNVMYWYQQKSSQAPKLLFHYYDKDFNNEADTPDNFQSRRPNTSFCFLDIRSPGLGDTAMYLCATSLGRITNEKLFFGSGTQLSVL.

This clonotype has only a few counts. The genes are TRBV20-1 and TRBJ2-7; perhaps TRBD1 as D (7 bases). Between the trimmed V and J ends, which lost 6 bases and 7 bases, there was a span of 13 bases. The germline V gene has CDR1 DFQATT and CDR2 SNEGSKA (reference sequence). The CDR3 covers 11 residues. CDR3 DNA sequence: TGCAGTGCCAGGGGGGTTGGGGAGCAGTACTTC. This codes for CSARGVGEQYF.

V gene TRBV12-3 or TRBV12-4 combines with J gene TRBJ1-2; tentative D call: TRBD1 (5 bases). Trimming took off 10 bases at V and 8 bases at J, with 20 bases between the two ends. This CDR3 has 13 amino acids. CDR3 DNA sequence: TGTGCCACTGGGGACGGCCGTCTGACGGGCTACACCTTC. Protein sequence: CATGDGRLTGYTF.

This clonotype was seen many times. The chain is built from TRBV20-1 and TRBJ2-7, with D uncertain. Germline-derived CDR1 and CDR2 are DFQATT and SNEGSKA (reference sequence). Trimming stripped 7 bases from V and 0 bases from J, with 13 bases between. The CDR3 is made up of 13 amino acids. The CDR3 DNA sequence: TGCAGTGTCCGGACGTCTGGCTCCTACGAGCAGTACTTC. As protein: CSVRTSGSYEQYF.

This clonotype was detected many times. V usage is TRBV7-3 and J usage is TRBJ1-1; 10 nucleotides line up with TRBD1. CDR3 length: 13 residues. V was pared by 2 bases and J by 6 bases, with 0 bases of the junction left unmatched. CDR1 and CDR2 (germline): SGHTA, FQGTGA. In DNA form, the CDR3 reads TGTGCCAGCAGCTTAGGGACAGGGGCTGAAGCTTTCTTT. Protein product: CASSLGTGAEAFF.

This clonotype came up many times. The V gene is TRBV19, the J gene TRBJ1-2; 8 bases map to TRBD1. Trimming removed 5 bases from V and 6 bases from J; junction bases left unmatched: 5. CDR1 LNHDA and CDR2 SQIVND come from the germline V gene (reference sequence). The CDR3 extends over 13 amino acids. CDR3 coding DNA: TGTGCCAGTAGTGAAACAGGGGGAAATGGCTACACCTTC. This gives the protein CASSETGGNGYTF.

This clonotype was counted at least ten times. The chain is built from TRBV27 and TRBJ1-1, with TRBD1 as a possible D gene (5 bases). Germline V CDR1 and CDR2: MNHEY, SMNVEV (reference sequence). V lost 2 bases, J lost 0 bases, and 10 bases lay in between. This CDR3 region has 15 residues. As DNA, the CDR3 is TGTGCCAGCAGTTTAGGGGGGTTTATGAACACTGAAGCTTTCTTT. Its protein is CASSLGGFMNTEAFF.

This clonotype was observed at least ten times. This chain uses TRBV9 with TRBJ1-6; weak D call: TRBD1 (6 bases). Germline V gives CDR1 SGDLS, CDR2 YYNGEE. The CDR3 is 16 amino acids. The germline V and J ends were trimmed by 10 bases and 6 bases, with 23 bases remaining between them. As DNA, the CDR3 is TGTGCCGGGAACTCCCCCGAGGGGGAAAGTAATTCACCCCTCCACTTT. Amino acids: CAGNSPEGESNSPLHF.